The 5 T cell receptor beta chains given below trace back to one sample, sequenced in a study of naive and memory T cell subsets. The beta constant-region primer was an equimolar mix of two oligonucleotides covering TRBC1 and TRBC2. Ligated cDNA was amplified by four rounds of PCR with nested alpha and beta constant-region primers and SP2. TCRdb ran MiXCR on the UMI-ligation and nested PCR reads and lists one entry per CDR3 protein. This table has roughly 7,500 distinct CDR3 sequences, about 30% appearing once. Sample: CD8+ TEMRA cells from blood. The subset denotes: effector memory re-expressing CD45RA, CD45RA+ CD27-. These receptors all come from a human donor in good health.

DNA for the CDR3: TGTGCCACCAGCCCCAGCAATGAGCAGTTCTTC. Its protein is CATSPSNEQFF. The rearrangement uses TRBV15 and TRBJ2-1; D gene ambiguous. This CDR3 region has 11 residues. V shed 5 bases and J shed 6 bases, with 5 bases lying between them. Germline CDR1 LNHNV, CDR2 YYDKDF (reference sequence). The whole variable domain, filled in from reference TRBV15 and TRBJ2-1, reads DAMVIQNPRYQVTQFGKPVTLSCSQTLNHNVMYWYQQKSSQAPKLLFHYYDKDFNNEADTPDNFQSRRPNTSFCFLDIRSPGLGDTAMYLCATSPSNEQFFGPGTRLTVL.

V is TRBV13 and J is TRBJ2-1; D unclear. Between the trimmed V and J ends, which lost 6 bases and 9 bases, there was a span of 18 bases. There are 14 residues in the CDR3. CDR1 and CDR2 from the germline V gene are PRHDT and FYEKMQ (reference sequence). As DNA, the CDR3 is TGTGCCAGCAGTTCCGGGTCCGCGAATATTGAGCAGTTCTTC. It specifies CASSSGSANIEQFF.

This clonotype was seen more than once but under ten times. The chain couples TRBV29-1 to TRBJ2-6; 8 bases align to TRBD1. Looked up from germline, CDR1 is SQVTM and CDR2 is ANQGSEA. The V gene end was trimmed by 3 bases and the J gene end by 2 bases; junction bases not matched to a gene: 3. The CDR3 is 15 amino acids. CDR3 in amino acids: CSVEMDRAGANVLTF. CDR3 coding DNA: TGCAGCGTTGAGATGGACAGGGCTGGGGCCAACGTCCTGACTTTC.

This clonotype ranks as medium-sized (0.01 to 0.1%). The chain carries TRBV27 and TRBJ2-7; no reliable D call. The CDR3 is made up of 11 amino acids. The germline V and J ends were trimmed by 4 bases and 5 bases, with 6 bases remaining between them. Germline V gives CDR1 MNHEY, CDR2 SMNVEV (reference sequence). CDR3 sequence (DNA): TGTGCCAGCAGTTGGGGAAACGAGCAGTACTTC. Residues: CASSWGNEQYF.

The chain has TRBV20-1 and TRBJ2-5, with TRBD2 matching over 11 bases. CDR1 is DFQATT and CDR2 is SNEGSKA in the germline V gene (reference sequence). This CDR3 is built from 15 residues. With V trimmed by 0 bases and J by 3 bases, 3 bases remained unmatched. Here the CDR3 DNA reads TGCAGTGCTAGAGACCCGGGACTAGCGGAAGAGACCCAGTACTTC. Translating gives CSARDPGLAEETQYF.